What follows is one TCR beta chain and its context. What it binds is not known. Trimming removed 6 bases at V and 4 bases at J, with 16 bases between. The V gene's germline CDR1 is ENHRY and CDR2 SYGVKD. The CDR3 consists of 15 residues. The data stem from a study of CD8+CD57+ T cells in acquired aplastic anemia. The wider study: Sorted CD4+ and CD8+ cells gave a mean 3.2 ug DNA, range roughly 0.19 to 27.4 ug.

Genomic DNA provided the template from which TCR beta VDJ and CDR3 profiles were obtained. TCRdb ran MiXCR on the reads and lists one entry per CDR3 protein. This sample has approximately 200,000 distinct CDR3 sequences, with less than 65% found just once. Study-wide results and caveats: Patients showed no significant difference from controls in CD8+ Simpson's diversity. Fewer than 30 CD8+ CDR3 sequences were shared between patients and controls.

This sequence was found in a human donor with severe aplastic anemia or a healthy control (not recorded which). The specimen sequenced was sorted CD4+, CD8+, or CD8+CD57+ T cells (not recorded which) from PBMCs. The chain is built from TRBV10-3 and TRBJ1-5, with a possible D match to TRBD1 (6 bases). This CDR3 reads CAISPTGIWNQPQHF. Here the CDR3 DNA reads TGTGCCATCAGCCCAACAGGGATATGGAATCAGCCCCAGCATTTT.